A single sample gave rise to the 14 T cell receptor beta chains below, sequenced in a study of blood T cell repertoires in COVID-19. The repertoire was sequenced with immunoSEQ multiplex PCR; TCRdb's copy has only in-frame clones and lacks some. The sample lists about 11,000 clones; around 90% were seen once. The material sequenced was peripheral blood. Receptors were obtained from a human donor in a cohort sampled during active COVID-19.

The V and J genes are TRBV21-1 and TRBJ1-2. TRBV21-1 is labeled a pseudogene. The CDR3 consists of 13 residues. Here the CDR3 DNA reads TGTGCCAGCCCCGCCCGGGGGGGAGGGGGCTACACCTTC. Its translation is CASPARGGGGYTF.

This clone is medium-sized by share. The gene calls are TRBV2 and TRBJ2-7; TRBD1 might be the D (5 bases). Trimming removed 3 bases at V and 3 bases at J, with 15 bases between. Germline values: CDR1 SNHLY, CDR2 FYNNEI. CDR3 length: 15 amino acids. In DNA, the CDR3 is TGTGCCAGCAGTGAGACAAGTGGGGCCTACTACGAGCAGTACTTC. It translates to CASSETSGAYYEQYF.

The chain combines TRBV28 with TRBJ1-4, with 12 nucleotides matching TRBD1. The CDR3 is 18 amino acids. CDR1 is MDHEN, CDR2 SYDVKM, per germline. V was pared by 1 base and J by 7 bases, with 10 bases of the junction left unmatched. Written as DNA, the CDR3 is TGTGCCAGCAGTTTATCAATCGGGACAGGGGGCGCCGGTGAAAAACTGTTTTTT. It translates to CASSLSIGTGGAGEKLFF.

This clone was seen once. The chain combines TRBV19 with TRBJ1-2; no firm D call. The V and J ends lost 1 base and 3 bases respectively, with 12 bases between them. Germline CDR1 is LNHDA and CDR2 is SQIVND (reference sequence). The CDR3 extends over 15 amino acids. The CDR3 sequence is CASSIAGFGDYGYTF. CDR3 nucleotides: TGTGCCAGTAGTATAGCAGGATTCGGGGACTATGGCTACACCTTC.

By share, this clone ranks as large. The rearrangement joins TRBV4-1 to TRBJ1-5, with a possible D match to TRBD1 (6 bases). The CDR3 covers 16 residues. Germline CDR1 MGHRA, CDR2 YSYEKL. Trimming left V 1 base short and J 1 base short, with 11 bases between. Here the CDR3 DNA reads TGCGCCAGCAGCCAAGGGACAGACTTCAGCAATCAGCCCCAGCATTTT. It codes for CASSQGTDFSNQPQHF.

This chain uses TRBV5-6 with TRBJ2-7; D remains ambiguous. Germline CDR1 SGHDT, CDR2 YYEEEE. This CDR3 comprises 13 residues. Trimming pared 7 bases from V and 0 bases from J, leaving 11 bases between. The CDR3 DNA reads TGTGCCAGCCATCCTAGGAGCTCCTACGAGCAGTACTTC. Translation: CASHPRSSYEQYF.

The J gene is TRBJ1-2, the V gene TRBV5-6; D not resolved. Trimming shortened V by 4 bases and J by 5 bases, and 12 bases separated the two germline ends. There are 13 residues in the CDR3. CDR1 and CDR2 (germline): SGHDT, YYEEEE. The CDR3 loop is CASSPGGLYGYTF. Written as DNA, the CDR3 is TGTGCCAGCAGCCCGGGAGGGCTGTATGGCTACACCTTC.

The chain couples TRBV20-1 to TRBJ2-5; no clear D gene. Trimming cost V 6 bases and J 5 bases, with 10 bases left between them. The CDR3 is made up of 11 amino acids. Germline V lookup: CDR1 DFQATT, CDR2 SNEGSKA (reference sequence). CDR3 sequence (DNA): TGCAGTGCCCCCAGGTCCGAGACCCAGTACTTC. As protein: CSAPRSETQYF.

The count of this clone is one. The chain employs TRBV7-2 and TRBJ2-5, with TRBD2 matching over 11 bases. Trimming took 0 bases from V and 4 from J; bases not matched to a gene: 7. The CDR3 has 17 amino acids. Germline V gene lookup returns CDR1 SGHTA and CDR2 FQGNSA. Here the CDR3 reads CASSLALLAGGRETQYF. The CDR3 nucleotides are TGTGCCAGCAGCTTAGCTCTCCTAGCGGGGGGTAGAGAGACCCAGTACTTC.

The chain recombines TRBV5-6 with TRBJ1-2, with a possible D match to TRBD1 (6 bases). With 2 bases removed from V and 4 bases from J, the gap between germline ends came to 15 bases. This CDR3 is 15 amino acids long. Germline V gene sequence: CDR1 SGHDT, CDR2 YYEEEE. The CDR3 is CASSFYAQGAYGYTF. The CDR3 region has the DNA TGTGCCAGCAGCTTTTACGCACAGGGAGCCTATGGCTACACCTTC.

This chain links TRBV11-2 with TRBJ1-2, with 9 nucleotides matching TRBD1. Germline V gene lookup returns CDR1 SGHAT and CDR2 FQNNGV. J lost 2 bases, V lost 5 bases, and 6 bases had no gene match. The CDR3 has 15 residues. This CDR3 reads CASSNRDRANYGYTF. The CDR3, as DNA: TGTGCCAGCAGCAACCGGGACAGGGCAAACTATGGCTACACCTTC.

The genes are TRBV18 and TRBJ1-2, with 7 bases lining up with TRBD1. V was clipped by 4 bases and J by 7 bases; unmatched bases: 12. CDR3 length: 15 amino acids. Germline loops: CDR1 KGHSH, CDR2 LQKENI. CDR3 amino acids: CASSQTTQGLLGYTF. In DNA, the CDR3 is TGTGCCAGCTCACAAACTACACAGGGGTTGCTTGGCTACACCTTC.

The rearrangement links TRBV11-1 to TRBJ2-7; 8 bases align to TRBD1. V lost 1 base and J lost 6; bases outside the gene matches: 5. CDR3 length: 14 amino acids. CDR1 is SGHAT and CDR2 is FQDESV in the germline V gene (reference sequence). In DNA form, the CDR3 reads TGTGCCAGCAGCTTAGGGGACAGGTCCCTCGAGCAGTACTTC. It codes for CASSLGDRSLEQYF.

The rearrangement links TRBV3-1 (or the pseudogene TRBV3-2) to TRBJ2-7; 13 bases match TRBD2. The length of the CDR3 is 17 residues. CDR1 and CDR2 (germline): LGHDT, YNNKEL (reference sequence). V gave up 1 base and J gave up 2 bases; unmatched junction bases: 5. CDR3 coding DNA: TGTGCCAGCAGCCAAGTTCCCACTAGCGGGGGGGCCTACGAGCAGTACTTC. Residues: CASSQVPTSGGAYEQYF.